This T cell receptor beta chain was observed in a study of blood T cells in healthy people across ages. Study-wide context: Template switching picked up about one barcoded beta molecule for each two T cells. The study's findings and limits: The study found TCR beta diversity correlated strongly with naive T cell percentage.

The germline CDR1 and CDR2 sequences are ENHRY and SYGVKD. Losses at the gene ends were 8 bases for V and 5 bases for J; bases not matched to a gene: 8. This CDR3 is 14 amino acids long. On this clonotype itself: What it recognizes is unknown.

Peripheral blood, roughly 11 milliliters per donor, was collected. A J-beta primer mix and a sample-barcoded 5' primer were used in a second PCR of about 7 to 12 cycles. TCRdb processed the 5' RACE reads anew with MiXCR; each CDR3 protein has one entry. The sample carries about 1.4 million distinct CDR3 sequences, approximately 59% recorded once. Sequenced material: blood. This rearrangement joins TRBV10-3 to TRBJ2-3, with 9 nucleotides matching TRBD2. The receptor was derived from a man aged 18 to 29 in good health. For the CDR3, the DNA is TGTGCCATCGGGGCTAGCGGGAATTTAGATACGCAGTATTTT. This translates into CAIGASGNLDTQYF.